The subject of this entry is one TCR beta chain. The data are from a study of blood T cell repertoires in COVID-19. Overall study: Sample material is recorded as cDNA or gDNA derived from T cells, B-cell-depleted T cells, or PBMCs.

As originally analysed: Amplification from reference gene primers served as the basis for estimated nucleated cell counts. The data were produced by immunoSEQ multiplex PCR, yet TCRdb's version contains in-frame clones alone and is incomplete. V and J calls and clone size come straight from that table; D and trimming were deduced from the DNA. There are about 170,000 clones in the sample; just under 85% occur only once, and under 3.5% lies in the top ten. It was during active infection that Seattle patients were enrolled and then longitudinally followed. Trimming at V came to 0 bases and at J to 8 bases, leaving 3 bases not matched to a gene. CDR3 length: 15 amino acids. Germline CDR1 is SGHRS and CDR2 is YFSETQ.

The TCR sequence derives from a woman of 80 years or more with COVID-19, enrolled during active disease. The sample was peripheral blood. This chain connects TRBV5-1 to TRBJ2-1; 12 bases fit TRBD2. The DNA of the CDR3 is TGCGCCAGCAGCTTGGTGTCTAGCGGGAGGGATGAGCAGTTCTTC. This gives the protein CASSLVSSGRDEQFF. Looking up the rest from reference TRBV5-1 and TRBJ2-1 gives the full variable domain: KAGVTQTPRYLIKTRGQQVTLSCSPISGHRSVSWYQQTPGQGLQFLFEYFSETQRNKGNFPGRFSGRQFSNSRSEMNVSTLELGDSALYLCASSLVSSGRDEQFFGPGTRLTVL.